Below are 13 T cell receptor beta chains sequenced from a single sample in a study of blood T cells in healthy people across ages. A J-beta primer mix and a sample-barcoded 5' primer were used in a second PCR of roughly 6 to 11 cycles. TCRdb re-analysed the 5' RACE reads in MiXCR, keeping a single row per CDR3 protein. The sample lists around 800,000 distinct CDR3 sequences; 62% were seen once. The sequenced sample consisted of blood. These receptors came from a young man in good health.

The chain carries TRBV20-1 and TRBJ2-1; TRBD2 matches at 9 bases. Gene TRBJ2-7 matches the end of the DNA better, so the J call may be wrong. The CDR3 extends over 15 amino acids. Looked up from germline, CDR1 is DFQATT and CDR2 is SNEGSKA (reference sequence). This CDR3 is CSARDGASGTGEQYF. The DNA of the CDR3 is TGCAGTGCTAGAGATGGGGCTAGCGGGACGGGAGAGCAGTACTTC.

This clonotype was seen more than once but under ten times. The V gene is TRBV4-3, the J gene TRBJ1-6; D remains ambiguous. Trimming cost V 4 bases and J 6 bases, with 13 bases left between them. The CDR3 contains 15 residues. The germline V gene encodes CDR1 LGHNA and CDR2 YSLEER. The CDR3 reads CASSPSRAGNSPLHF. CDR3 nucleotide sequence: TGCGCCAGCAGCCCGTCAAGGGCCGGTAATTCACCCCTCCACTTT.

Of note for this clonotype: A much bigger clone sits one base away, suggesting this may be a read error. The chain recombines TRBV12-3 or TRBV12-4 with TRBJ2-3; D unclear. CDR3 length equals 13 residues. Between the trimmed V and J ends, which lost 6 bases and 0 bases, there was a span of 7 bases. The CDR3 loop is CASSMDSTDTQYF. CDR3 in DNA: TGTGCCAGCAGCATGGACAGCACAGATACGCAGTATTTT.

This clonotype came up once. This chain joins TRBV12-3 or TRBV12-4 and TRBJ1-2; D is perhaps TRBD1 (6 bases). The germline V and J ends were trimmed by 6 bases and 0 bases, with 8 bases remaining between them. The CDR3 runs to 13 residues. CDR3 nucleotide sequence: TGTGCCAGCAGGGGGGCAGCTAACTATGGCTACACCTTC. Translation: CASRGAANYGYTF.

CDR3 sequence: CASSDSQNEKLFF. The DNA of the CDR3 is TGTGCCAGCAGTGACAGCCAGAATGAAAAACTGTTTTTT. The V and J genes are TRBV25-1 and TRBJ1-4; no clear D. The CDR3 is made up of 13 amino acids. Trimming shortened V by 3 bases and J by 5 bases, and 7 bases separated the two germline ends. Germline lookup yields CDR1 MGHDK and CDR2 SYGVNS.

V usage is TRBV6-5 and J usage is TRBJ2-5; 7 bases match TRBD2. Germline V gene sequence: CDR1 MNHEY, CDR2 SVGAGI. This CDR3 region has 15 residues. Unmatched junction bases numbered 8, after V lost 4 bases and J lost 3 bases. CDR3 region: CASSSATSGEETQYF. CDR3 nucleotides: TGTGCCAGCAGTTCCGCGACGAGCGGGGAAGAGACCCAGTACTTC.

The chain joins TRBV29-1 to TRBJ2-1, with D perhaps being TRBD1 or TRBD2 (5 bases each). CDR3 length equals 16 residues. Germline CDR1 SQVTM, CDR2 ANQGSEA. Trimming took off 4 bases at V and 5 bases at J, with 21 bases between the two ends. The DNA of the CDR3 is TGCAGCGTTGGAGGGGTAGTTGGGGTAGCCCACAATGAGCAGTTCTTC. Its protein product is CSVGGVVGVAHNEQFF.

This chain uses TRBV7-9 with TRBJ1-2, with a tentative D call TRBD1 (5 bases). Germline V CDR1 and CDR2: SEHNR, FQNEAQ (reference sequence). There are 14 residues in the CDR3. V was clipped by 5 bases and J by 4 bases, with 14 bases between them. CDR3 amino acids: CASSASGDGYGYTF. CDR3 coding DNA: TGTGCCAGCAGCGCCAGCGGGGACGGCTATGGCTACACCTTC.

The J gene is TRBJ1-6, the V gene TRBV27; D unclear. The CDR3 covers 13 residues. V was clipped by 3 bases and J by 10 bases, with 10 bases between them. The germline gives CDR1 MNHEY, CDR2 SMNVEV (reference sequence). In DNA form, the CDR3 reads TGTGCCAGCAGTTTCGGGGAAGGGTCACCCCTCCACTTT. Protein product: CASSFGEGSPLHF.

This clonotype came up a few times. The chain combines TRBV27 with TRBJ1-2; no definite D call. V lost 0 bases to trimming and J lost 8 bases, with 10 bases between them. The CDR3 consists of 13 residues. CDR1 is MNHEY, CDR2 SMNVEV, per germline (reference sequence). The CDR3 nucleotides are TGTGCCAGCAGTTTATCAGGGATCGACGGCTACACCTTC. Amino acid sequence: CASSLSGIDGYTF.

V and J are TRBV11-2 and TRBJ2-6, with D tentatively TRBD1 (5 bases). Germline V gives CDR1 SGHAT, CDR2 FQNNGV. V shed 1 base and J shed 1 base, with 11 bases lying between them. CDR3 size: 17 residues. In DNA, the CDR3 is TGTGCCAGCAGCTTAGGAGCCTCAGGGTCTGGGGCCAACGTCCTGACTTTC. Amino acids: CASSLGASGSGANVLTF.

This chain uses TRBV4-1 with TRBJ2-1, with no clear D. Per germline, CDR1 MGHRA and CDR2 YSYEKL. This CDR3 region has 14 residues. V dropped 0 bases and J dropped 7 bases, with 10 bases sitting between them. In DNA form, the CDR3 reads TGCGCCAGCAGCCAAGACAACAGCCAGAATGAGCAGTTCTTC. Translating it yields CASSQDNSQNEQFF.

The genes are TRBV20-1 and TRBJ2-1; 10 bases map to TRBD2. CDR3 length equals 15 residues. V was pared by 2 bases and J by 10 bases, with 11 bases of the junction left unmatched. In germline, CDR1 is DFQATT, CDR2 SNEGSKA (reference sequence). The CDR3 region is CSARLSLAGVYEQFF. The DNA of the CDR3 is TGCAGTGCTAGATTGAGTCTAGCGGGGGTCTACGAGCAGTTCTTC.